A single sample gave rise to the 17 T cell receptor beta chains below, sequenced in a study of early T cells in non-severe SARS-CoV-2 infection. MiXCR was run by TCRdb on the 5' RACE reads, yielding one entry per CDR3 protein. This table has approximately 69,000 distinct CDR3 sequences, more than 9.5% appearing once. This specimen was whole blood, taken at baseline. These receptors were obtained from an adult who was a healthcare worker with PCR-confirmed SARS-CoV-2 infection or an uninfected control (not recorded which).

This clonotype was observed a handful of times. V usage is TRBV6-2 or TRBV6-3 and J usage is TRBJ2-1; D call uncertain. The CDR3 spans 15 residues. Germline values: CDR1 MNHEY, CDR2 SVGEGT. The V gene lost 2 bases and the J gene lost 3 bases, with 11 bases spanning the gap. CDR3 in amino acids: CASSYGSPDYNEQFF. CDR3 DNA sequence: TGTGCCAGCAGTTACGGTTCTCCCGACTACAATGAGCAGTTCTTC.

This chain links TRBV4-3 with TRBJ2-1; 13 bases are a match to TRBD2. Germline assignment: CDR1 LGHNA and CDR2 YSLEER. V was pared by 4 bases and J by 5 bases, with 11 bases of the junction left unmatched. CDR3 size: 18 residues. CDR3 DNA sequence: TGCGCCAGCAGCCCGCACCCTGGGACTAGCGGGATCAACAATGAGCAGTTCTTC. Its protein product is CASSPHPGTSGINNEQFF.

In its sample, this clonotype was seen a few times. This chain joins TRBV7-8 and TRBJ2-1; 8 nucleotides agree with TRBD1. The CDR3 sequence is 15 residues long. CDR1 is SGHVS, CDR2 FQNEAQ, per germline. J gave up 9 bases and V 2 bases, and 9 bases lay outside the gene matches. The CDR3 DNA sequence: TGTGCCAGCAGCTTACGGGGCAGGGGGCCGGTTGAGCAGTTCTTC. Amino acids: CASSLRGRGPVEQFF. Combining the CDR3 with reference TRBV7-8 and TRBJ2-1 gives the whole variable domain GAGVSQSPRYKVAKRGQDVALRCDPISGHVSLFWYQQALGQGPEFLTYFQNEAQLDKSGLPSDRFFAERPEGSVSTLKIQRTQQEDSAVYLCASSLRGRGPVEQFFGPGTRLTVL.

This clonotype has just a few counts. V gene TRBV5-1 combines with J gene TRBJ2-1; 12 bases agree with TRBD2. The germline V gene encodes CDR1 SGHRS and CDR2 YFSETQ. Trimming at V came to 6 bases and at J to 5 bases, leaving 6 bases not matched to a gene. The CDR3 loop spans 15 amino acids. The CDR3 here is CASMLASGRDNEQFF. The CDR3 region has the DNA TGCGCCAGCATGTTGGCTAGCGGGAGGGACAATGAGCAGTTCTTC. The variable domain in full, completed from reference TRBV5-1 and TRBJ2-1, reads KAGVTQTPRYLIKTRGQQVTLSCSPISGHRSVSWYQQTPGQGLQFLFEYFSETQRNKGNFPGRFSGRQFSNSRSEMNVSTLELGDSALYLCASMLASGRDNEQFFGPGTRLTVL.

This clonotype was detected once. V and J are TRBV12-3 or TRBV12-4 and TRBJ2-7; tentatively, D is TRBD1 (5 bases). This CDR3 spans 12 amino acids. V lost 4 bases to trimming and J lost 3 bases, with 7 bases between them. For the CDR3, the DNA is TGTGCCAGCAGTTCCAGGGACTACGAGCAGTACTTC. Translation: CASSSRDYEQYF.

This clonotype has at least ten counts. This chain connects TRBV11-3 to TRBJ2-3; maybe TRBD2 (6 bases). This CDR3 comprises 15 residues. Germline-derived CDR1 and CDR2 are SGHNT and YENEEA. Trimming left V 2 bases short and J 1 base short, with 10 bases between. CDR3 protein: CASSLRGGGTDTQYF. As DNA, the CDR3 is TGTGCCAGCAGCTTACGGGGCGGGGGCACAGATACGCAGTATTTT.

This clonotype was counted many times. The CDR3 loop reads CASSDLSGANVLTF. As DNA, the CDR3 is TGTGCCAGCAGCGACTTATCTGGGGCCAACGTCCTGACTTTC. V gene TRBV7-9 combines with J gene TRBJ2-6; no clear D. Germline loops: CDR1 SEHNR, CDR2 FQNEAQ (reference sequence). The CDR3 contains 14 residues. V dropped 5 bases and J dropped 1 base, with 6 bases sitting between them.

This clonotype occurred many times. The genes are TRBV7-8 and TRBJ1-1; D gene uncertain. Per germline, CDR1 SGHVS and CDR2 FQNEAQ. V shed 4 bases and J shed 3 bases, with 6 bases lying between them. This CDR3 contains 12 residues. The CDR3 DNA sequence: TGTGCCAGCAGCTACTCGCACACTGAAGCTTTCTTT. This encodes CASSYSHTEAFF.

The chain carries TRBV11-2 and TRBJ2-1; unclear D gene. V was shortened by 1 base and J by 2 bases, with 6 bases between the two germline ends. This CDR3 contains 14 residues. The germline CDR1 and CDR2 sequences are SGHAT and FQNNGV. In DNA form, the CDR3 reads TGTGCCAGCAGCTTAGCACCGCCCTACAATGAGCAGTTCTTC. Its translation is CASSLAPPYNEQFF.

At least ten counts were recorded for this clonotype. This chain joins TRBV7-9 and TRBJ2-3, with D perhaps given as TRBD1 or TRBD2 (6 bases each). Germline CDR1 reads SEHNR; CDR2 reads FQNEAQ (reference sequence). The CDR3 consists of 15 residues. The germline V and J ends were trimmed by 1 base and 0 bases, with 8 bases remaining between them. The CDR3 sequence: CASSLGGASTDTQYF. Here the CDR3 DNA reads TGTGCCAGCAGCTTAGGGGGGGCGAGCACAGATACGCAGTATTTT.

This clonotype has more than one count but fewer than ten. The J gene is TRBJ2-2, the V gene TRBV29-1; 12 positions match TRBD2. The CDR3 length is 14 residues. In germline, CDR1 is SQVTM, CDR2 ANQGSEA. Trimming cost V 8 bases and J 5 bases; bases outside gene matches: 6. The chain's CDR3 is CSIRLAGVTGELFF. CDR3 DNA sequence: TGCAGCATAAGACTAGCGGGAGTTACCGGGGAGCTGTTTTTT.

This clonotype occurred a few times. The chain is built from TRBV7-6 and TRBJ2-1; D uncertain. Germline V CDR1 and CDR2: SGHVS, FNYEAQ. This CDR3 has 14 residues. The V end lost 4 bases, the J end lost 8 bases, and 15 bases lay between the germline ends. In DNA, the CDR3 is TGTGCCAGCAGCTCGACTCTCTCGGTCCATGAGCAGTTCTTC. It encodes CASSSTLSVHEQFF.

CDR3 protein: CASSHRENTEAFF. DNA of the CDR3: TGTGCCAGCAGTCACAGGGAGAACACTGAAGCTTTCTTT. V and J are TRBV6-6 and TRBJ1-1; D is perhaps TRBD1 (6 bases). The CDR3 is 13 amino acids. Germline V CDR1 and CDR2: MNHNY, SVGAGI (reference sequence). Trimming took off 5 bases at V and 1 base at J, with 8 bases between the two ends.

V is TRBV20-1 and J is TRBJ2-2; TRBD1 is a possible D gene (6 bases). CDR3 length: 14 amino acids. Germline CDR1 DFQATT, CDR2 SNEGSKA (reference sequence). Trimming left V 3 bases short and J 2 bases short, with 10 bases between. CDR3 DNA: TGCAGTGCTAGGGGCAGGGGTAACACCGGGGAGCTGTTTTTT. Translating it yields CSARGRGNTGELFF.

The chain carries TRBV7-2 and TRBJ2-7; no reliable D call. Germline CDR1 is SGHTA and CDR2 is FQGNSA. The CDR3 has 15 amino acids. V was pared by 0 bases and J by 0 bases, with 9 bases between. The CDR3 is CASSLATASSYEQYF. The CDR3 DNA sequence: TGTGCCAGCAGCTTAGCGACCGCCAGCTCCTACGAGCAGTACTTC.

The chain couples TRBV10-3 to TRBJ2-3, with D maybe TRBD2 (6 bases). Trimming stripped 1 base from V and 5 bases from J, with 10 bases between. Germline V gene sequence: CDR1 ENHRY, CDR2 SYGVKD. The CDR3 runs 14 residues. The CDR3 loop reads CAISEWDLGDTQYF. The DNA of the CDR3 is TGTGCCATCAGTGAGTGGGACTTGGGAGATACGCAGTATTTT.

The chain links TRBV12-3 or TRBV12-4 to TRBJ2-5; D is ambiguous. V lost 4 bases and J 3 bases, leaving 12 bases between the germline ends. The CDR3 runs to 14 residues. The CDR3 spells CASSSRTKEETQYF. CDR3 nucleotides: TGTGCCAGCAGTTCTCGTACTAAGGAAGAGACCCAGTACTTC.